This T cell receptor (beta chain) was profiled in a study of STAT5B mutations in CD4+ large granular lymphocyte leukemia. Control samples were healthy donors' buffy coats. Trimming at V came to 0 bases and at J to 7 bases, leaving 9 bases not matched to a gene. The CDR3 loop spans 15 amino acids. The germline gives CDR1 SGHNT, CDR2 YYREEE (reference sequence). Sequencing was at survey level. Study processing details: The detection floor for productive clonotype frequency was 2.59 x 10-5. The table came from immunoSEQ multiplex PCR; TCRdb's copy has only in-frame clones and leaves some out. Clonal size and the V and J genes are those of that table, whereas D and trimming came from the DNA. The data hold some 40,000 clones, with approximately 84% observed a single time. Study outcomes and limitations: Less than 30% of private leukemic clonotypes occurred rarely in other patients' non-leukemic repertoires.

To note about this clone: Its specificity is unknown.

Sequencing was performed on CD4+ T cells from blood buffy coats. The TCR sequence derives from a human donor in good health. This chain joins TRBV5-4 and TRBJ1-2, with TRBD1 matching over 7 bases. The CDR3 region is CASSLDRGRVRGYTF. The CDR3, as DNA: TGTGCCAGCAGCTTGGACAGGGGTAGGGTCCGTGGCTACACCTTC.